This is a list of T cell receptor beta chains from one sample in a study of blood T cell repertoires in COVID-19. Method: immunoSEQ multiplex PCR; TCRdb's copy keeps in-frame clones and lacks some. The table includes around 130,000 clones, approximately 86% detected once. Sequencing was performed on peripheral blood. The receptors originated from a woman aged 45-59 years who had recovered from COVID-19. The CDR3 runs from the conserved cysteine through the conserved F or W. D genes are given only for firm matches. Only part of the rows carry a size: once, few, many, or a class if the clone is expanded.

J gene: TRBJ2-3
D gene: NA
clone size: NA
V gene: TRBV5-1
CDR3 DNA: TGCGCCAGCAGCCCCTGGGGACCCGGAGGGTCAGATACGCAGTATTTT
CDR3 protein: CASSPWGPGGSDTQYF

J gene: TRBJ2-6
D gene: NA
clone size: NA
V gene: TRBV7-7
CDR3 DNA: TGTGCCAGCAGCGTACATCATAAGTGCCACAAAGTCGGGAACGTCCTGACTTTC
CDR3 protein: CASSVHHKCHKVGNVLTF

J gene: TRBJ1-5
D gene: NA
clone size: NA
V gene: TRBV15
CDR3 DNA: TGTGCCACCAGCTGGGCGAGCAATCAGCCCCAGCATTTT
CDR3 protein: CATSWASNQPQHF

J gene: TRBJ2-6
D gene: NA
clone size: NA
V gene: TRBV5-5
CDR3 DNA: TGTGCCAGCAGCTTGGTGGTGGGGGCTGGTGGGGCCAACGTCCTGACTTTC
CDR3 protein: CASSLVVGAGGANVLTF

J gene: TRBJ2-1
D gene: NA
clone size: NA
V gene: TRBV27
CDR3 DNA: TGTGCCAGCAGTTTGGGGTGGGGCCGGAATCCCAATGAGCAGTTCTTC
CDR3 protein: CASSLGWGRNPNEQFF

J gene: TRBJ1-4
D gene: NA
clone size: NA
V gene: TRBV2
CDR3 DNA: TGTGCCAGCATAGATCTGGAGGAAAAACTGTTTTTT
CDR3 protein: CASIDLEEKLFF

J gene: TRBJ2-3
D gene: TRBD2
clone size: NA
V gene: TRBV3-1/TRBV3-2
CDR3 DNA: TGTGCCAGCAGCCGGGAGGGGACTAGAGTGTATTTT
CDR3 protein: CASSREGTRVYF

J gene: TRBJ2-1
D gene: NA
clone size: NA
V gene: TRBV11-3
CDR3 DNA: TGTGCCAGCAGCTCCGTCCGGAGTGATGAGCAGTTCTTC
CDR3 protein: CASSSVRSDEQFF

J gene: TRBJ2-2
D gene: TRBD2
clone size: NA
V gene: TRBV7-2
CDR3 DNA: TGTGCCAGCAGCCAGACTAGCGGCGCGAACACCGGGGAGCTGTTTTTT
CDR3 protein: CASSQTSGANTGELFF

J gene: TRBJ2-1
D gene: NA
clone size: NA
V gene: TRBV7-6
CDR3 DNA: TGTGCCAGCAGCTTAGAGGCAGCTAGAAGTCCGGAGCAGTTCTTC
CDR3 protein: CASSLEAARSPEQFF

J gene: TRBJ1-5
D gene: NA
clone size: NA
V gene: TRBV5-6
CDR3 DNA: TGTGCCAGCAGCCCCAGGACAGAGGATCAGCCCCAGCATTTT
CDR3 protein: CASSPRTEDQPQHF

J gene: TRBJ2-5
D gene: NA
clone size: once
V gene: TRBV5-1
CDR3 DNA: TGCGCCAGCAGCGGTGGTGATCCCTGGGGCGGTCGAGAGACCCAGTACTTC
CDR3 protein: CASSGGDPWGGRETQYF